Ten or more counts support the clone carrying this T cell receptor beta chain. The CDR3 consists of 14 residues. CDR1 ENHRY and CDR2 SYGVKD come from the germline V gene. V lost 3 bases, J lost 1 base, and 2 bases stayed unmatched. The data originate from a study of T cells in Graves' hyperthyroidism and ophthalmopathy. RNA transcripts yielded amplified TCR beta CDR3 regions. When the TCR CDR3 underwent first-round RT-PCR, the HTBI primer set was used. TCRdb re-called the multiplex PCR reads with MiXCR, one entry per CDR3 protein. The sample holds under 250,000 distinct CDR3 sequences, around 17% seen once.

This sequence joins TRBV10-3 and TRBJ1-2, with TRBD1 identical over 7 bases. This clonotype originated in a woman aged 50 to 65 with Graves' hyperthyroidism. Sequencing was carried out using blood. CDR3 bases: TGTGCCATCAGTGACCGACAGGGTAACTATGGCTACACCTTC. Its translation: CAISDRQGNYGYTF.